Sequencing of this T cell receptor (beta chain) was carried out in a study of T cell responses to AZD1222 COVID-19 vaccine. Study-level results: The study identified only five to seven AZD1222 recipients as seropositive at baseline.

The CDR3 has 17 amino acids. Trimming left V 3 bases short and J 1 base short, with 18 bases between. CDR1 and CDR2 from the germline V gene are SEHNR and FQNEAQ (reference sequence). Turning to this clone: Its antigen is not identified.

Repertoires were generated with immunoSEQ multiplex PCR, while TCRdb's copy carries only in-frame clones and drops some. The sample has around 200,000 clones, roughly 94% seen once. Material: peripheral blood, obtained 28 days after the second AZD1222 dose. The V and J genes are TRBV7-9 and TRBJ1-1; D perhaps matches TRBD1 (5 bases). This sequence originates from an adult who received the AZD1222 COVID-19 vaccine. The chain's CDR3 is CASSFDSILLSNTEAFF. CDR3 in DNA: TGTGCCAGCAGCTTTGACAGCATCTTATTATCGAACACTGAAGCTTTCTTT.